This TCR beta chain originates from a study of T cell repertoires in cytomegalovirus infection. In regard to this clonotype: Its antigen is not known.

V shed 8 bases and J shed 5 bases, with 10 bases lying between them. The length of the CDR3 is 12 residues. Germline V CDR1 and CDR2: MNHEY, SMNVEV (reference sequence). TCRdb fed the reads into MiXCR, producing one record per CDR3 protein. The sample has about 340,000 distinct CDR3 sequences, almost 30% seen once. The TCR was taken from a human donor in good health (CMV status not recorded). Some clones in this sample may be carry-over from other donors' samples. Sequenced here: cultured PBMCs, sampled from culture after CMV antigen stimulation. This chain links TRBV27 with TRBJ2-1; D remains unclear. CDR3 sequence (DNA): TGTGCCAGCGGAAGAGGAAACAATGAGCAGTTCTTC. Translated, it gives CASGRGNNEQFF.